The present entry profiles one TCR beta chain with its context. Its target antigen remains unknown. There are no base qualities to consult, and no much larger clone falls within one base. The data derive from a study of T cells in localized non-small cell lung cancer (TCRdb year 2020). With regard to the full study: Comparing tumors with uninvolved tumor-adjacent lungs, the study looked at the T cell repertoires of approximately 250 patients with early-stage NSCLC. All 250 or so NSCLC patients in the cohort were treatment-naive and had localized lung tumors that were resected. Of the NSCLC patients, 120 to 150 were male and around 99 were female, and the mean age was approximately 66 years.

Findings and caveats that apply to the study as a whole: The highest T cell clonality was observed in uninvolved tumor-adjacent lung, where clonality exceeded that of tumor, suggesting that antigenic responses were more focused in uninvolved tumor-adjacent lung. Since the design was exploratory, TCR variables were selected using unadjusted p-values with no false-discovery rate correction. Higher blood T cell density associated with longer overall survival, while higher adjacent-lung clonality associated with shorter survival. A median of around 50 of the top 100 tumor clones turned up in the paired uninvolved adjacent lung, and under 30 of those clones also ranked among the top 100 of that same adjacent lung. Because multi-region tumor sequencing was not done, intratumor heterogeneity could not be ruled out.

Measured from the cysteine to the phenylalanine, the CDR3 is 12 residues long. Only the CDR3 DNA stays, 36 bases, in frame from base 1. The germline ends are 12 bases apart after V is trimmed by 4 bases and J by 11 bases. CDR1 MDHEN and CDR2 SYDVKM are derived from the germline V gene. At diagnosis, tumor, uninvolved tumor-adjacent lung and peripheral blood were collected and then preserved as a mix of FFPE and fresh-frozen material. Blood samples were analyzed as peripheral blood mononuclear cells for TCR repertoire profiling. TCR beta CDR3 regions were sequenced from DNA using the immunoSEQ Assay. Under the source paper's analysis protocol: T cell density was computed as TCR beta template counts normalized to usable DNA estimated by amplifying housekeeping genes. Richness was estimated using the preseqR package, with extrapolation to 400,000 templates for PBMC samples and to 120,000 templates for tissue samples. Clonality was defined as one minus Pielou's evenness. Tissue-enriched TCRs were identified by differential abundance testing using productive amino-acid clonotypes, minimum total count 5 and alpha 0.1. The Jaccard Index and the Morisita Overlap Index were used to measure how much the repertoires overlapped between compartments. TCR beta CDR3s were clustered by GLIPH together with public tetramer-defined viral CDR3s, and at least three viral sequences plus V-gene enrichment were required for viral motifs. The immuneACCESS repertoire file appears here via TCRdb, limited to in-frame rearrangements. These files lack a portion of the clones; in checked studies, under half of the deficit traces to unresolved V genes, and the cause of the others is not known. V, J and clone size derive from that table, while D and trimming were established from the DNA sequence. The sample profile shows about 82,000 clones; about 78% of them were found once. Of the sample, about a fifth is held by the ten largest clones.

This sequence originates from a man between 40 and 70 years old with stage II squamous cell lung carcinoma. This specimen consisted of PBMCs, obtained before any cancer treatment. The sequence is built from TRBV28 and TRBJ2-4, and the D gene may be TRBD1, 5 bases matching. The nucleotide sequence is TGTGCCAGCAGTTCCGGACATGAGGTTCAGTACTTC. Its protein product is CASSSGHEVQYF.